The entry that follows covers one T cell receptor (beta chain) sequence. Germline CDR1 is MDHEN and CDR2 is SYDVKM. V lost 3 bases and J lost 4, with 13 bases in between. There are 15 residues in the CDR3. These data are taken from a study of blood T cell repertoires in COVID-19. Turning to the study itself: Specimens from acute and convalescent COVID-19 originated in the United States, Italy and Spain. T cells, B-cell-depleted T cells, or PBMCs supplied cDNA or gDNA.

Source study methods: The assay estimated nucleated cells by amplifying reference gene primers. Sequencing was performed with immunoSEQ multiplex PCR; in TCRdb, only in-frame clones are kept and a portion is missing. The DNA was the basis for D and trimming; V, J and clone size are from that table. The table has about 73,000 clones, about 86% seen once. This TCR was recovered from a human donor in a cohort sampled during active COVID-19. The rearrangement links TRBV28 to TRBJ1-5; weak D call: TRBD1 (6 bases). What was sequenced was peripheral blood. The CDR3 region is CASSLVRQGNQPQHF. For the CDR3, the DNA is TGTGCCAGCAGTTTGGTCCGCCAGGGGAATCAGCCCCAGCATTTT.